One and the same sample provided the 19 T cell receptor beta chains below, sequenced in a study of cytomegalovirus exposure and HLA in healthy donors. The PCR had 60 Vbeta and 13 Jbeta primers. Profiled with immunoSEQ multiplex PCR; TCRdb holds only in-frame clones, not every one. The specimen's table records 110,000 to 150,000 clones. What was sequenced was PBMCs. These receptors all stem from a middle-aged man in good health and CMV-seronegative.

This chain connects TRBV6-6 to TRBJ2-2, with 9 bases aligning to TRBD2. The CDR3 runs 15 residues. V was clipped by 2 bases and J by 8 bases; unmatched bases: 6. Germline-derived CDR1 and CDR2 are MNHNY and SVGAGI (reference sequence). Written as DNA, the CDR3 is TGTGCCAGCAGTTACCCGGCTAGCGGGGAAGGGGAGCTGTTTTTT. Its translation is CASSYPASGEGELFF.

The V and J genes are TRBV14 and TRBJ1-2; 7 bases fit TRBD1. Germline V gene sequence: CDR1 SGHDN, CDR2 FVKESK. V was clipped by 5 bases and J by 7 bases; unmatched bases: 7. This CDR3 is built from 13 residues. CDR3 nucleotide sequence: TGTGCCAGCAGCGGGGGGACAGTTCTTGGCTACACCTTC. This translates into CASSGGTVLGYTF.

The chain employs TRBV25-1 and TRBJ1-6; 9 nucleotides line up with TRBD1. The CDR3 has 15 amino acids. J gave up 10 bases and V 4 bases, and 8 bases lay outside the gene matches. Germline lookup yields CDR1 MGHDK and CDR2 SYGVNS. CDR3 DNA sequence: TGTGCCAGCAGTGGAGGACAGGGGCGGTGGTCACCCCTCCACTTT. Translated, it gives CASSGGQGRWSPLHF.

Worth noting for this clone: This same CDR3 is encoded by further DNA sequences in the sample. The rearrangement uses TRBV5-1 and TRBJ2-3; D ambiguous. Trimming took off 0 bases at V and 0 bases at J, with 5 bases between the two ends. Germline CDR1 is SGHRS and CDR2 is YFSETQ. This CDR3 region has 14 residues. CDR3 residues: CASSLGGSTDTQYF. CDR3 in DNA: TGCGCCAGCAGCTTGGGCGGAAGCACAGATACGCAGTATTTT.

The chain has TRBV7-9 and TRBJ1-1; 9 bases match TRBD1. Trimming removed 0 bases from V and 10 bases from J; junction bases left unmatched: 6. Germline V gives CDR1 SEHNR, CDR2 FQNEAQ (reference sequence). CDR3 length equals 14 residues. CDR3 residues: CASSLAAGQGAAFF. DNA of the CDR3: TGTGCCAGCAGCTTAGCCGCGGGACAGGGAGCAGCTTTCTTT.

The chain employs TRBV7-2 and TRBJ2-1; 12 bases align to TRBD2. The CDR3 runs to 19 residues. V shed 5 bases, J shed 4 bases, and the junction held 15 bases outside the gene matches. Germline V gene data show CDR1 as SGHTA and CDR2 as FQGNSA. The CDR3 nucleotides are TGTGCCAGCAGCGGGTCTAGCGGGGGGGCTCGGGGGCAATACAATGAGCAGTTCTTC. It encodes CASSGSSGGARGQYNEQFF. Looking up the rest from reference TRBV7-2 and TRBJ2-1 gives the full variable domain: GAGVSQSPSNKVTEKGKDVELRCDPISGHTALYWYRQSLGQGLEFLIYFQGNSAPDKSGLPSDRFSAERTGGSVSTLTIQRTQQEDSAVYLCASSGSSGGARGQYNEQFFGPGTRLTVL.

As DNA, the CDR3 is TGTGCCAGCAGCCCTCCGAACACTGAAGCTTTCTTT. It yields the protein CASSPPNTEAFF. The chain links TRBV7-9 to TRBJ1-1; D gene ambiguous. CDR3 length: 12 amino acids. Looked up from germline, CDR1 is SEHNR and CDR2 is FQNEAQ (reference sequence). The V end was cut by 5 bases, the J end by 1 base, with 5 bases between.

The genes are TRBV7-2 and TRBJ2-1; D might be TRBD2 (6 bases). Germline assignment: CDR1 SGHTA and CDR2 FQGNSA. Trimming took off 5 bases at V and 3 bases at J, with 11 bases between the two ends. The CDR3 spans 14 residues. CDR3 residues: CASSQPGLYNEQFF. CDR3 sequence (DNA): TGTGCCAGCAGCCAGCCGGGACTCTACAATGAGCAGTTCTTC.

V gene TRBV2 combines with J gene TRBJ2-1; a weak D match, TRBD2 (6 bases). V lost 5 bases and J 3 bases, leaving 14 bases between the germline ends. This CDR3 region has 15 residues. CDR1 is SNHLY and CDR2 is FYNNEI in the germline V gene. The CDR3 sequence is CASSLLSGSYNEQFF. Here the CDR3 DNA reads TGTGCCAGCAGTCTTCTTAGCGGAAGCTACAATGAGCAGTTCTTC.

The chain has TRBV4-3 and TRBJ2-5; D unclear. The CDR3 runs 14 residues. Germline values: CDR1 LGHNA, CDR2 YSLEER. V lost 0 bases and J 5 bases, leaving 10 bases between the germline ends. CDR3: CASSQEHRSETQYF. As DNA, the CDR3 is TGCGCCAGCAGCCAAGAGCACAGATCTGAGACCCAGTACTTC.

This chain joins TRBV6-5 and TRBJ2-5; the match to TRBD2 covers 9 bases. CDR1 is MNHEY, CDR2 SVGAGI, per germline. V lost 2 bases and J lost 6; bases outside the gene matches: 4. This CDR3 is built from 14 residues. The CDR3 here is CASSYRAGGKTQYF. CDR3 bases: TGTGCCAGCAGTTACCGAGCGGGGGGAAAGACCCAGTACTTC.

The chain joins TRBV6-5 to TRBJ1-2; 10 nucleotides match TRBD1. CDR1 is MNHEY and CDR2 is SVGAGI in the germline V gene. This CDR3 has 16 residues. V shed 0 bases and J 6 bases; nucleotides not matched to a gene: 7. The CDR3 sequence: CASSYSGQGGAHGYTF. Written as DNA, the CDR3 is TGTGCCAGCAGTTACTCCGGACAGGGGGGGGCTCATGGCTACACCTTC.

The chain links TRBV6-5 to TRBJ2-3; maybe TRBD1 (6 bases). Trimming removed 5 bases at V and 4 bases at J, with 10 bases between. Germline assignment: CDR1 MNHEY and CDR2 SVGAGI. The CDR3 runs to 13 residues. The CDR3 loop is CASSNRVSDTQYF. CDR3 bases: TGTGCCAGCAGTAACAGGGTCTCAGATACGCAGTATTTT.

J is TRBJ2-1 and V is TRBV11-3; D ambiguous. Trimming took 3 bases from V and 6 from J, leaving 12 bases between them. Germline-derived CDR1 and CDR2 are SGHNT and YENEEA. CDR3 length equals 14 residues. The CDR3 sequence: CASSFSDGSNEQFF. CDR3 DNA: TGTGCCAGCAGCTTCAGCGATGGGTCCAATGAGCAGTTCTTC.

Concerning this clone itself: Other DNA sequences within the sample encode an identical CDR3. The chain links TRBV10-1 to TRBJ2-5, with D perhaps TRBD2 (6 bases). This CDR3 has 12 amino acids. V was shortened by 10 bases and J by 3 bases, with 12 bases between the two germline ends. Germline V gene sequence: CDR1 WNHNN, CDR2 SYGVQD (reference sequence). This CDR3 is CAMPPGEETQYF. As DNA, the CDR3 is TGCGCCATGCCACCGGGGGAAGAGACCCAGTACTTC.

This chain links TRBV18 with TRBJ1-1; 7 bases line up with TRBD1. The CDR3 sequence is 15 residues long. Germline trimming cut 2 bases from V and 3 bases from J; bases unmatched to any gene: 6. Germline lookup yields CDR1 KGHSH and CDR2 LQKENI. DNA for the CDR3: TGTGCCAGCTCACCAGTGACAGGGACGTACACTGAAGCTTTCTTT. Translating it yields CASSPVTGTYTEAFF. Combining the CDR3 with reference TRBV18 and TRBJ1-1 gives the whole variable domain NAGVMQNPRHLVRRRGQEARLRCSPMKGHSHVYWYRQLPEEGLKFMVYLQKENIIDESGMPKERFSAEFPKEGPSILRIQQVVRGDSAAYFCASSPVTGTYTEAFFGQGTRLTVV.

The rearrangement links TRBV12-5 to TRBJ2-1; 7 nucleotides agree with TRBD2. Per germline, CDR1 LGHNT and CDR2 FRNRAP. After removal of 6 bases from V and 1 base from J, the junction contained 6 bases not matched to a gene. The CDR3 sequence is 15 residues long. CDR3 in amino acids: CASGRGGGSYNEQFF. CDR3 bases: TGTGCTAGTGGCCGTGGGGGGGGTTCCTACAATGAGCAGTTCTTC.

The V call is TRBV29-1, the J call TRBJ2-5, with 7 bases lining up with TRBD1. Gene TRBJ2-7 matches the end of the DNA better, so the J call may be wrong. CDR3 length: 12 residues. The germline CDR1 and CDR2 sequences are SQVTM and ANQGSEA. CDR3 bases: TGCAGCGCCGGGGACAGCTCCTACGAGCAGTACTTC. This sequence encodes CSAGDSSYEQYF.

This rearrangement joins TRBV9 to TRBJ2-5; TRBD1 matches at 9 bases. Losses at the gene ends were 3 bases for V and 4 bases for J; bases not matched to a gene: 10. The germline V gene has CDR1 SGDLS and CDR2 YYNGEE. The CDR3 totals 16 residues. The CDR3 loop reads CASSAWTGEVGETQYF. CDR3 DNA: TGTGCCAGCAGCGCCTGGACAGGGGAGGTCGGAGAGACCCAGTACTTC. The full variable domain, rest sourced from reference TRBV9 and TRBJ2-5, is DSGVTQTPKHLITATGQRVTLRCSPRSGDLSVYWYQQSLDQGLQFLIQYYNGEERAKGNILERFSAQQFPDLHSELNLSSLELGDSALYFCASSAWTGEVGETQYFGPGTRLLVL.